This TCR beta chain emerged from a study of memory CD8 T cells in hepatitis C reinfection. As for the study in general: A couple of donors resolved primary infection, then developed chronic reinfection. Peak reinfection samples were taken 3 to 8 weeks after detection.

The CDR3 length is 14 residues. Trimming took off 5 bases at V and 1 base at J, with 11 bases between the two ends. Looked up from germline, CDR1 is SNHLY and CDR2 is FYNNEI. This clone was counted only a few times. The method was immunoSEQ multiplex PCR; TCRdb's version includes in-frame clones alone and lacks a portion of them. The sample shows 2,000 to 3,000 clones, more than 80% of them seen only once. Time point of the sample: peak reinfection, 3 to 8 weeks after reinfection detection. The sorted cells went straight to TCR sequencing with no prior in vitro expansion. Donors came from people who inject drugs enrolled in HEPCO, Canada. Control naive CD8 T cells came from two donors at all three reinfection time points.

The chain carries TRBV2 and TRBJ1-1, with D maybe TRBD1 (6 bases). Sequences were obtained from naive CD8+ T cells sorted from blood. The clonotype was recovered from a man aged 45-65 years with hepatitis C virus infection. The CDR3 region has the DNA TGTGCCAGCAGTCATGGACAGCCGAACACTGAAGCTTTCTTT. Translation: CASSHGQPNTEAFF. The variable domain in full, with the rest retrieved from reference TRBV2 and TRBJ1-1, is EPEVTQTPSHQVTQMGQEVILRCVPISNHLYFYWYRQILGQKVEFLVSFYNNEISEKSEIFDDQFSVERPDGSNFTLKIRSTKLEDSAMYFCASSHGQPNTEAFFGQGTRLTVV.